This T cell receptor beta chain was profiled in a study of blood T cell repertoires in COVID-19. As originally analysed: Using reference gene primer amplification, nucleated cell counts were estimated. This table comes from immunoSEQ multiplex PCR, and its TCRdb copy is limited to in-frame clones, with some not included. That table is the source of V, J and clone size, and D and trimming were worked out from the DNA. The profile covers hundreds of thousands of clones, with roughly 90% appearing a single time and around 2.7% taken by the ten largest. CDR3 size: 15 residues. CDR1 is MNHEY, CDR2 SVGAGI, per germline. The ends were cut back, 9 bases at V and 0 bases at J, with 15 bases in the middle. Cohort allocation depended upon clinical history that participants reported.

Material for sequencing was PBMCs or T cells enriched from blood (not recorded which). The genes are TRBV6-5 and TRBJ1-5; D is unresolved. This receptor was obtained from a man aged 60-69 years who had recovered from COVID-19. DNA of the CDR3: TGTGCCAGTTCAATTAGCGCCTATAGCAATCAGCCCCAGCATTTT. Amino acids: CASSISAYSNQPQHF.